The next 32 T cell receptor beta chains were all read from a single sample in a study of HIV-infected children after antiretroviral therapy interruption. A 3' RACE protocol on RNA, with unique molecular identifiers, produced the TCR library. TCRdb used MiXCR to reprocess the 3' RACE reads, holding one entry per CDR3 protein. The table has more than 85,000 distinct CDR3 sequences, 6.9% seen once. Regarding treatment: PENTA 11 planned treatment interruption arm or continuous ART arm. The specimen was CD45RA+ CD4+ T cells from PBMCs, pooled from several time points, collected from a donor given antiretroviral therapy, either interrupted or continuous. Subset of the sample: naive CD4+ CD45RA+ CD45RO- T cells. All receptors derive from a pool of human donors with HIV.

This clonotype was observed at least ten times. This chain joins TRBV28 and TRBJ2-1; TRBD2 agrees at 8 bases. Germline V gene sequence: CDR1 MDHEN, CDR2 SYDVKM. Trimming removed 2 bases from V and 4 bases from J; junction bases left unmatched: 7. The length of the CDR3 is 16 residues. DNA of the CDR3: TGTGCCAGCAGTTTAGAGGGCGGGAGGCTTTACAATGAGCAGTTCTTC. Translating gives CASSLEGGRLYNEQFF.

The chain couples TRBV30 to TRBJ2-7, with D possibly being TRBD1 (6 bases). This CDR3 region has 16 residues. The germline V and J ends were trimmed by 0 bases and 5 bases, with 20 bases remaining between them. Germline CDR1 GTSNPN, CDR2 SVGIG (reference sequence). The CDR3 protein is CAWSVHTGISRDEQYF. CDR3 nucleotide sequence: TGTGCCTGGAGTGTTCACACAGGGATATCAAGAGACGAGCAGTACTTC.

This clonotype has at least ten counts. The gene calls are TRBV5-1 and TRBJ1-1; weak D call: TRBD1 (6 bases). The V end lost 6 bases, the J end lost 1 base, and 13 bases lay between the germline ends. Per germline, CDR1 SGHRS and CDR2 YFSETQ. This CDR3 spans 14 amino acids. CDR3 protein: CASKGVPGNTEAFF. The CDR3 coding sequence is TGCGCCAGCAAGGGGGTACCGGGGAACACTGAAGCTTTCTTT.

In this sample, this clonotype turned up a few times. CDR3 nucleotides: TGCAGCGTTGAACCTCTACTCTCTGGAAACACCATATATTTT. Translating it yields CSVEPLLSGNTIYF. This chain connects TRBV29-1 to TRBJ1-3; D gene ambiguous. The V end lost 2 bases, the J end lost 0 bases, and 8 bases lay between the germline ends. The CDR3 totals 14 residues. The germline V gene has CDR1 SQVTM and CDR2 ANQGSEA.

This clonotype occurred many times. This rearrangement joins TRBV20-1 to TRBJ2-7; D not certain. This CDR3 is built from 12 residues. Deletions cut 6 bases from V and 3 bases from J, with 12 bases between. Germline loops: CDR1 DFQATT, CDR2 SNEGSKA (reference sequence). As DNA, the CDR3 is TGCAGTGCCTCCGCTTCCCTCTACGAGCAGTACTTC. Amino acid sequence: CSASASLYEQYF.

This clonotype was observed at least ten times. The chain has TRBV3-1 and TRBJ2-1; 7 bases are shared with TRBD1. J gave up 4 bases and V 1 base, and 1 base lay outside the gene matches. CDR1 and CDR2 (germline): LGHDT, YNNKEL (reference sequence). CDR3 length: 14 residues. CDR3 sequence: CASSQGQGYNEQFF. DNA of the CDR3: TGTGCCAGCAGCCAAGGACAGGGATACAATGAGCAGTTCTTC.

This clonotype occurred many times. The chain carries TRBV6-4 and TRBJ2-3; TRBD2 aligns across 11 bases. CDR1 is MRHNA, CDR2 SNTAGT, per germline. V dropped 5 bases and J dropped 0; count of bases not matched to a gene: 7. The CDR3 is 17 residues long. The CDR3 spells CASSPRRTSGSTDTQYF. DNA of the CDR3: TGTGCCAGCAGTCCACGACGGACTAGCGGGAGCACAGATACGCAGTATTTT.

This clonotype was observed many times. The chain joins TRBV12-3 or TRBV12-4 to TRBJ2-2; 7 nucleotides agree with TRBD2. The CDR3 length is 14 residues. Trimming at V came to 1 base and at J to 7 bases, leaving 3 bases not matched to a gene. The CDR3 sequence is CASSLVGRDGELFF. The CDR3 DNA reads TGTGCCAGCAGTTTAGTTGGGAGGGACGGGGAGCTGTTTTTT.

Many counts were recorded for this clonotype. J is TRBJ1-4 and V is TRBV9; possible D gene TRBD1, 5 bases. CDR1 SGDLS and CDR2 YYNGEE come from the germline V gene. CDR3 length: 15 residues. The V end was cut by 4 bases, the J end by 8 bases, with 18 bases between. CDR3 amino acids: CASSKESGDREKLFF. The DNA for the CDR3 is TGTGCCAGCAGCAAAGAGTCCGGGGACCGGGAAAAACTGTTTTTT.

This clonotype has at least ten counts. The chain joins TRBV19 to TRBJ2-3, with a weak D call TRBD1 (5 bases). CDR3 length equals 15 residues. The ends were cut back, 7 bases at V and 7 bases at J, with 21 bases in the middle. Germline V gene data show CDR1 as LNHDA and CDR2 as SQIVND (reference sequence). The CDR3 region has the DNA TGTGCCAGTACCCCGTCAGGACCAGGGCTAAATACGCAGTATTTT. Translation: CASTPSGPGLNTQYF.

Turning to this clonotype: One end of the junction fails to match germline, which may point to a read error. The V and J genes are TRBV4-1 and TRBJ1-4; tentatively, D is TRBD1 (6 bases). The germline gives CDR1 MGHRA, CDR2 YSYEKL. There are 17 residues in the CDR3. The CDR3 DNA reads TGTGCCAGCAGCCAAGATCTACAGGGATTTTCCAACGAAAGATTATTTTTC. Protein sequence: CASSQDLQGFSNERLFF.

This clonotype was counted ten times or more. The chain links TRBV3-1 to TRBJ1-5; maybe TRBD1 (6 bases). The V end was cut by 5 bases, the J end by 9 bases, with 14 bases between. CDR1 and CDR2 from the germline V gene are LGHDT and YNNKEL (reference sequence). CDR3 length: 13 residues. The CDR3 sequence: CASSYGQGLPQHF. CDR3 nucleotides: TGTGCCAGCAGCTACGGCCAGGGGCTGCCCCAGCATTTT.

This clonotype occurred many times. CDR3 in amino acids: CSVGQTRLAKNIQYF. In DNA form, the CDR3 reads TGCAGCGTTGGGCAAACCCGCCTAGCCAAAAACATTCAGTACTTC. The rearrangement uses TRBV29-1 and TRBJ2-4; D remains ambiguous. CDR3 length equals 15 residues. V was pared by 4 bases and J by 0 bases, with 13 bases between. Looked up from germline, CDR1 is SQVTM and CDR2 is ANQGSEA.

This clonotype was observed at least ten times. The V gene is TRBV11-2, the J gene TRBJ1-4; D may be TRBD1 (5 bases). Germline CDR1 SGHAT, CDR2 FQNNGV. V shed 1 base and J shed 5 bases, with 8 bases lying between them. This CDR3 contains 14 residues. The CDR3 DNA sequence: TGTGCCAGCAGCTTAGGGGACGGAAATGAAAAACTGTTTTTT. Protein product: CASSLGDGNEKLFF. Filled out from reference TRBV11-2 and TRBJ1-4, the complete variable domain reads EAGVAQSPRYKIIEKRQSVAFWCNPISGHATLYWYQQILGQGPKLLIQFQNNGVVDDSQLPKDRFSAERLKGVDSTLKIQPAKLEDSAVYLCASSLGDGNEKLFFGSGTQLSVL.

The rearrangement joins TRBV14 to TRBJ1-3; no firm D call. The CDR3 length is 16 residues. In germline, CDR1 is SGHDN, CDR2 FVKESK. V was pared by 0 bases and J by 0 bases, with 9 bases between. CDR3 coding DNA: TGTGCCAGCAGCCAAGACCTACCAAGCTCTGGAAACACCATATATTTT. Its protein product is CASSQDLPSSGNTIYF.

This clonotype has at least ten counts. The rearrangement joins TRBV29-1 to TRBJ2-5; D call uncertain. The CDR3 consists of 11 residues. Trimming took 8 bases from V and 5 from J, leaving 12 bases between them. Germline V gene sequence: CDR1 SQVTM, CDR2 ANQGSEA. The CDR3, as DNA: TGCAGCACATACCCCGGGGAGACCCAGTACTTC. It translates to CSTYPGETQYF.

Only a few counts were recorded for this clonotype. The CDR3 DNA sequence: TGTGCCAGCAGCCAGCAGAGGTCAGGGCAGCATGGCTACACCTTC. Translating it yields CASSQQRSGQHGYTF. The chain recombines TRBV3-1 with TRBJ1-2; the D gene is possibly TRBD1 (5 bases). Deletions cut 3 bases from V and 6 bases from J, with 17 bases between. The CDR3 is made up of 15 amino acids. In germline, CDR1 is LGHDT, CDR2 YNNKEL (reference sequence).

This clonotype was detected many times. The chain has TRBV6-1 and TRBJ1-4, with 8 bases identical to TRBD1. CDR3 length: 14 residues. The V gene end was trimmed by 6 bases and the J gene end by 8 bases; junction bases not matched to a gene: 8. Germline assignment: CDR1 MNHNS and CDR2 SASEGT. The CDR3 nucleotides are TGTGCCAGCAGCCCGACAGGGGCTGGAGAAAAACTGTTTTTT. Translation gives CASSPTGAGEKLFF.

This clonotype was observed many times. The chain carries TRBV7-2 and TRBJ2-7; tentatively, D is TRBD1 (6 bases). This CDR3 has 16 amino acids. The germline V and J ends were trimmed by 10 bases and 4 bases, with 26 bases remaining between them. The germline gives CDR1 SGHTA, CDR2 FQGNSA. CDR3 bases: TGTGCCACCCAGCTTAGTGGACAGATCAGTTCGTACGAGCAGTACTTC. This gives the protein CATQLSGQISSYEQYF.

This clonotype was seen ten or more times. The rearrangement joins TRBV4-1 to TRBJ1-2, with 9 bases lining up with TRBD1. The CDR3 covers 16 residues. With 0 bases clipped from V and 4 bases from J, the junction kept 6 bases outside the gene matches. The germline gives CDR1 MGHRA, CDR2 YSYEKL. CDR3 in amino acids: CASSQDRTGVFYGYTF. The CDR3 bases are TGCGCCAGCAGCCAAGATCGGACAGGGGTGTTCTATGGCTACACCTTC.

This clonotype was seen many times. The chain couples TRBV7-6 to TRBJ2-7; possible D gene TRBD1, 6 bases. This CDR3 contains 14 residues. V lost 1 base and J 1 base, leaving 8 bases between the germline ends. The germline CDR1 and CDR2 sequences are SGHVS and FNYEAQ. The CDR3 DNA follows: TGTGCCAGCAGCTTAGACAGGGATTCCTACGAGCAGTACTTC. It translates to CASSLDRDSYEQYF.

This clonotype was seen ten or more times. The J gene is TRBJ2-7, the V gene TRBV28; D unresolved. Trimming took 4 bases from V and 3 from J, leaving 22 bases between them. The CDR3 is 17 residues long. CDR1 is MDHEN, CDR2 SYDVKM, per germline. The CDR3 region is CASSSRHNHRPFYEQYF. DNA for the CDR3: TGTGCCAGCAGTTCCCGACACAACCACCGGCCGTTCTACGAGCAGTACTTC. The whole variable domain, filled in from reference TRBV28 and TRBJ2-7, reads DVKVTQSSRYLVKRTGEKVFLECVQDMDHENMFWYRQDPGLGLRLIYFSYDVKMKEKGDIPEGYSVSREKKERFSLILESASTNQTSMYLCASSSRHNHRPFYEQYFGPGTRLTVT.

This clonotype was observed many times. The chain uses TRBV11-2 and TRBJ2-7; perhaps TRBD2 as D (6 bases). There are 14 residues in the CDR3. Germline-derived CDR1 and CDR2 are SGHAT and FQNNGV. The V end was cut by 5 bases, the J end by 7 bases, with 18 bases between. The DNA for the CDR3 is TGTGCCAGCAGCAGGAGCGGGTACGGGGGAGAGCAGTACTTC. Its protein is CASSRSGYGGEQYF. The variable domain in full, with the rest retrieved from reference TRBV11-2 and TRBJ2-7, is EAGVAQSPRYKIIEKRQSVAFWCNPISGHATLYWYQQILGQGPKLLIQFQNNGVVDDSQLPKDRFSAERLKGVDSTLKIQPAKLEDSAVYLCASSRSGYGGEQYFGPGTRLTVT.

The chain joins TRBV7-2 to TRBJ1-5; a possible D gene is TRBD1 (5 bases). Trimming left V 7 bases short and J 6 bases short, with 25 bases between. There are 17 residues in the CDR3. Looked up from germline, CDR1 is SGHTA and CDR2 is FQGNSA. This CDR3 reads CASTYLGEGRGGQPQHF. The CDR3 DNA is TGTGCCAGCACCTACCTGGGGGAGGGGAGGGGAGGTCAGCCCCAGCATTTT.

CDR3: CARELPGLGPHEQYF. The CDR3 coding sequence is TGTGCCAGGGAACTGCCGGGGCTTGGACCCCACGAGCAGTACTTC. The gene calls are TRBV6-5 and TRBJ2-7; D might be TRBD1 or TRBD2, each matching 5 bases. The CDR3 has 15 residues. The germline V gene encodes CDR1 MNHEY and CDR2 SVGAGI. V dropped 9 bases and J dropped 5 bases, with 23 bases sitting between them.

A single count supports this clonotype. CDR3 in amino acids: CSVGPGQGTQYF. CDR3 coding DNA: TGCAGCGTTGGCCCGGGACAGGGTACGCAGTATTTT. The V gene is TRBV20-1, the J gene TRBJ2-3; 9 bases agree with TRBD1. There are 12 residues in the CDR3. Germline V gene sequence: CDR1 DFQATT, CDR2 SNEGSKA (reference sequence).

This clonotype was detected many times. The chain combines TRBV12-3 or TRBV12-4 with TRBJ1-4; 8 nucleotides agree with TRBD1. J was trimmed by 12 bases and V by 5 bases; bases with no gene match: 8. This CDR3 is built from 13 residues. The CDR3 region is CASSLRQQGELFF. The CDR3 bases are TGTGCCAGCAGTCTACGGCAACAGGGGGAACTGTTTTTT.

This clonotype occurred many times. The chain carries TRBV12-3 or TRBV12-4 and TRBJ2-7; 7 bases are a match to TRBD1. Trimming took 3 bases from V and 2 from J; bases not matched to a gene: 4. The CDR3 contains 14 residues. The CDR3 sequence is CASSFHRGAYEQYF. In nucleotides, the CDR3 is TGTGCCAGCAGTTTCCACAGGGGCGCCTACGAGCAGTACTTC.

This clonotype appeared many times. The rearrangement links TRBV18 to TRBJ2-1, with 11 positions matching TRBD2. The CDR3 loop spans 17 amino acids. CDR1 and CDR2 from the germline V gene are KGHSH and LQKENI. Trimming removed 2 bases from V and 8 bases from J; junction bases left unmatched: 11. The DNA of the CDR3 is TGTGCCAGCTCACCAGAGGTACTAGCGGGAGCATGGGATGAGCAGTTCTTC. Translated: CASSPEVLAGAWDEQFF.

This clonotype was detected ten times or more. CDR3 protein: CASSLSRGTGVHQPQHF. As DNA, the CDR3 is TGTGCCAGCAGCTTGTCGCGCGGGACAGGGGTCCATCAGCCCCAGCATTTT. The chain uses TRBV5-8 and TRBJ1-5; 10 positions match TRBD1. The CDR3 is made up of 17 amino acids. The junction had 9 bases not matched to a gene; V was cut back by 1 base and J by 5 bases. Germline-derived CDR1 and CDR2 are SGHTS and YDEGEE.

This clonotype was recorded at least ten times. The rearrangement joins TRBV29-1 to TRBJ2-3; D not resolved. Germline V gene data show CDR1 as SQVTM and CDR2 as ANQGSEA. Trimming removed 4 bases from V and 4 bases from J, with 9 bases in between. The CDR3 is made up of 12 amino acids. The CDR3 region has the DNA TGCAGCGTTGGGGTATGGGCAGATACGCAGTATTTT. Translated, it gives CSVGVWADTQYF.

There are a few counts of this clonotype. The chain carries TRBV19 and TRBJ1-1; D possibly corresponds to TRBD1 (5 bases). In germline, CDR1 is LNHDA, CDR2 SQIVND (reference sequence). CDR3 size: 15 residues. Trimming cost V 6 bases and J 4 bases, with 18 bases left between them. CDR3 DNA: TGTGCCAGTAGCCGCGCAGGGTCCAGTAGCACTGAAGCTTTCTTT. Protein product: CASSRAGSSSTEAFF. Supplemented by reference TRBV19 and TRBJ1-1, the full variable domain reads DGGITQSPKYLFRKEGQNVTLSCEQNLNHDAMYWYRQDPGQGLRLIYYSQIVNDFQKGDIAEGYSVSREKKESFPLTVTSAQKNPTAFYLCASSRAGSSSTEAFFGQGTRLTVV.